Presented here are 31 T cell receptor beta chains from one specimen sequenced in a study of blood T cell repertoires in COVID-19. This table comes from immunoSEQ multiplex PCR, and its TCRdb copy is limited to in-frame clones, with some not included. The data show 470,000 or so clones, with around 89% seen just once and roughly 4% held by the top ten. Sequencing was done on a sample of peripheral blood. The receptors derive from a woman aged 25 to 39 with acute or convalescent COVID-19.

The genes are TRBV28 and TRBJ2-7; no clear D. The V end was cut by 8 bases, the J end by 2 bases, with 4 bases between. Germline values: CDR1 MDHEN, CDR2 SYDVKM. This CDR3 has 10 amino acids. The CDR3 loop is CASGPYEQYF. In DNA form, the CDR3 reads TGTGCCAGCGGGCCCTACGAGCAGTACTTC.

J is TRBJ2-7 and V is TRBV15, with 7 bases that match TRBD2. The CDR3 runs to 15 residues. Germline values: CDR1 LNHNV, CDR2 YYDKDF (reference sequence). Unmatched junction bases numbered 14, after V lost 9 bases and J lost 3 bases. Here the CDR3 DNA reads TGTGCCACGAAACAAGGGGAGGGTTTGGTCTACGAGCAGTACTTC. Its protein is CATKQGEGLVYEQYF.

CDR3 sequence (DNA): TGTGCCAGCCTAAGCGGGGGGGCGTCAGATACGCAGTATTTT. Its translation: CASLSGGASDTQYF. This sequence joins TRBV6-5 and TRBJ2-3; 10 bases agree with TRBD2. Germline lookup yields CDR1 MNHEY and CDR2 SVGAGI. The CDR3 sequence is 14 residues long. V was pared by 8 bases and J by 4 bases, with 6 bases of the junction left unmatched.

V usage is TRBV20-1 and J usage is TRBJ2-3; D may be TRBD2 (5 bases). Germline CDR1 reads DFQATT; CDR2 reads SNEGSKA (reference sequence). With 3 bases removed from V and 11 bases from J, the gap between germline ends came to 9 bases. The CDR3 runs 10 residues. CDR3: CSASGLKQYF. The CDR3 nucleotides are TGCAGTGCTAGCGGACTTAAGCAGTATTTT.

The table lists this clone with a count of one. J is TRBJ2-2 and V is TRBV25-1; a weak D match, TRBD2 (5 bases). Trimming removed 4 bases from V and 5 bases from J, with 14 bases in between. CDR1 MGHDK and CDR2 SYGVNS come from the germline V gene. This CDR3 is 15 amino acids long. Here the CDR3 DNA reads TGTGCCAGCAGTGTTCGGGGTTCCGGGACCGGGGAGCTGTTTTTT. Protein: CASSVRGSGTGELFF.

This clone came up a few times. The chain uses TRBV30 and TRBJ1-3; no clear D gene. The V gene lost 3 bases and the J gene lost 4 bases, with 10 bases spanning the gap. The CDR3 sequence is 13 residues long. Germline CDR1 reads GTSNPN; CDR2 reads SVGIG (reference sequence). The CDR3 nucleotides are TGTGCCTGGAGGAAACAGTACGGAAACACCATATATTTT. Translation gives CAWRKQYGNTIYF. Full variable domain (outside the CDR3, taken from reference TRBV30 and TRBJ1-3): SQTIHQWPATLVQPVGSPLSLECTVEGTSNPNLYWYRQAAGRGLQLLFYSVGIGQISSEVPQNLSASRPQDRQFILSSKKLLLSDSGFYLCAWRKQYGNTIYFGEGSWLTVV.

The chain has TRBV7-2 and TRBJ2-7; maybe TRBD2 (8 bases). Germline values: CDR1 SGHTA, CDR2 FQGNSA. The CDR3 is 17 amino acids. V dropped 0 bases and J dropped 3 bases, with 18 bases sitting between them. The CDR3 DNA sequence: TGTGCCAGCAGCTTAGCCGGGAGGGGGCTGGGGGTCTACGAGCAGTACTTC. Translated: CASSLAGRGLGVYEQYF.

The rearrangement uses TRBV7-7 and TRBJ2-5; D not certain. V lost 1 base, J lost 5 bases, and 17 bases lay in between. This CDR3 spans 16 amino acids. Germline V gives CDR1 SSHAT, CDR2 FNYEAQ (reference sequence). DNA of the CDR3: TGTGCCAGCAGCTTAGGGGCAGGTCAGGTCTGGGAGACCCAGTACTTC. Translation: CASSLGAGQVWETQYF.

This sequence joins TRBV29-1 and TRBJ1-3; D not certain. Looked up from germline, CDR1 is SQVTM and CDR2 is ANQGSEA. CDR3 length: 15 amino acids. V was pared by 4 bases and J by 0 bases, with 13 bases between. The CDR3 DNA follows: TGCAGCGTTGGACTCGCGACGAGCTCTGGAAACACCATATATTTT. Protein sequence: CSVGLATSSGNTIYF.

V usage is TRBV15 and J usage is TRBJ2-1; 11 bases map to TRBD1. There are 15 residues in the CDR3. V trimming: 3 bases; J trimming: 9 bases; junction bases outside the gene matches: 7. Germline-derived CDR1 and CDR2 are LNHNV and YYDKDF (reference sequence). The CDR3 coding sequence is TGTGCCACCAGCAGGCGGGACAGGGGGAACGGTGAGCAGTTCTTC. This translates into CATSRRDRGNGEQFF.

This chain joins TRBV5-1 and TRBJ2-3; D is unclear. The CDR3 loop spans 13 amino acids. Germline assignment: CDR1 SGHRS and CDR2 YFSETQ. V lost 0 bases, J lost 6 bases, and 8 bases lay in between. The CDR3 is CASSLGSEDTQYF. As DNA, the CDR3 is TGCGCCAGCAGCTTGGGATCTGAGGATACGCAGTATTTT.

The chain is built from TRBV28 and TRBJ2-3, with 7 bases fitting TRBD2. This CDR3 spans 14 amino acids. J gave up 0 bases and V 5 bases, and 2 bases lay outside the gene matches. Germline CDR1 and CDR2: MDHEN and SYDVKM. CDR3 region: CASSERGSTDTQYF. CDR3 nucleotides: TGTGCCAGCAGTGAGCGGGGCAGCACAGATACGCAGTATTTT.

This clone was seen only once. The genes are TRBV9 and TRBJ2-2, with 9 bases that match TRBD2. The CDR3 totals 16 residues. Germline V gene lookup returns CDR1 SGDLS and CDR2 YYNGEE. V shed 0 bases, J shed 7 bases, and the junction held 7 bases outside the gene matches. The CDR3, as DNA: TGTGCCAGCAGCGTAGAGGGTAGCGGGGGAGACGGGGAGCTGTTTTTT. Protein: CASSVEGSGGDGELFF.

This clone has just one count. The chain recombines TRBV24-1 with TRBJ1-2; D not resolved. The length of the CDR3 is 11 residues. Germline V gives CDR1 KGHDR, CDR2 SFDVKD. V dropped 9 bases and J dropped 2 bases, with 6 bases sitting between them. The CDR3 nucleotides are TGTGCCACCTCTACCAACTATGGCTACACCTTC. The encoded protein is CATSTNYGYTF.

The chain links TRBV2 to TRBJ1-2, with 8 bases that match TRBD1. The CDR3 totals 14 residues. The J segment lost 5 bases and the V segment lost 4 bases, leaving 6 bases of the junction unmatched. Germline V lookup: CDR1 SNHLY, CDR2 FYNNEI. Here the CDR3 DNA reads TGTGCCAGCAGTGCGCGACAGGGGCCTTATGGCTACACCTTC. It translates to CASSARQGPYGYTF.

This sequence joins TRBV2 and TRBJ1-2; tentatively, D is TRBD1 (5 bases). V shed 8 bases and J shed 6 bases, with 16 bases lying between them. The germline V gene encodes CDR1 SNHLY and CDR2 FYNNEI. The CDR3 contains 13 residues. In nucleotides, the CDR3 is TGTGCCAGCTCAAGTGCAGGGCGCAATGGCTACACCTTC. This translates into CASSSAGRNGYTF.

The rearrangement uses TRBV24-1 and TRBJ2-5; a weak D match, TRBD1 (6 bases). The CDR3 is made up of 14 amino acids. CDR1 is KGHDR, CDR2 SFDVKD, per germline. The V end lost 1 base, the J end lost 5 bases, and 10 bases lay between the germline ends. CDR3 sequence reads: CATSDFRTAETQYF. The CDR3 bases are TGTGCCACCAGTGATTTCAGGACAGCTGAGACCCAGTACTTC.

J is TRBJ1-6 and V is TRBV4-2; 10 bases align to TRBD1. V lost 3 bases, J lost 8 bases, and 4 bases stayed unmatched. CDR1 is LGHNA, CDR2 YNFKEQ, per germline. The CDR3 is 15 residues long. The CDR3 DNA sequence: TGTGCCAGCAGCCAGGACAGGGGGAGAGATTCACCCCTCCACTTT. This encodes CASSQDRGRDSPLHF.

This clone was counted only a few times. CDR3 sequence: CASTPQGPGELFF. Written as DNA, the CDR3 is TGTGCCAGCACCCCCCAGGGGCCCGGGGAGCTGTTTTTT. The V call is TRBV7-9, the J call TRBJ2-2; D possibly corresponds to TRBD1 (6 bases). This CDR3 contains 13 residues. V lost 7 bases and J lost 6, with 12 bases in between. Germline lookup yields CDR1 SEHNR and CDR2 FQNEAQ (reference sequence).

The V call is TRBV2, the J call TRBJ2-2, with 8 bases matching TRBD1. The V segment lost 5 bases and the J segment 9 bases; nucleotides outside the gene matches: 8. Germline CDR1 SNHLY, CDR2 FYNNEI. The CDR3 extends over 14 amino acids. CDR3 sequence reads: CASSRTGPQRELFF. In nucleotides, the CDR3 is TGTGCCAGCAGTCGGACAGGGCCTCAAAGGGAGCTGTTTTTT.

V is TRBV18 and J is TRBJ2-2; D is perhaps TRBD1 (6 bases). Germline CDR1 is KGHSH and CDR2 is LQKENI. Trimming removed 5 bases from V and 3 bases from J, with 10 bases in between. The CDR3 consists of 14 residues. The CDR3 reads CASSTYRDTGELFF. Here the CDR3 DNA reads TGTGCCAGCTCAACCTACAGGGACACCGGGGAGCTGTTTTTT.

This clone was recorded a few times. The genes are TRBV30 and TRBJ1-1; D gene uncertain. The CDR3 length is 14 residues. Deletions cut 0 bases from V and 1 base from J, with 9 bases between. In germline, CDR1 is GTSNPN, CDR2 SVGIG (reference sequence). CDR3 sequence: CAWSVGRSNTEAFF. CDR3 coding DNA: TGTGCCTGGAGTGTGGGCAGGTCGAACACTGAAGCTTTCTTT. The full variable domain, rest sourced from reference TRBV30 and TRBJ1-1, is SQTIHQWPATLVQPVGSPLSLECTVEGTSNPNLYWYRQAAGRGLQLLFYSVGIGQISSEVPQNLSASRPQDRQFILSSKKLLLSDSGFYLCAWSVGRSNTEAFFGQGTRLTVV.

This chain joins TRBV6-5 and TRBJ1-5; 10 bases line up with TRBD1. In germline, CDR1 is MNHEY, CDR2 SVGAGI. Trimming at V came to 6 bases and at J to 6 bases, leaving 2 bases not matched to a gene. The CDR3 contains 13 residues. The CDR3, as DNA: TGTGCCAGCAGACGACAGGGGGCTCAGCCCCAGCATTTT. Protein product: CASRRQGAQPQHF.

The chain links TRBV7-7 to TRBJ2-5; the match to TRBD1 covers 9 bases. The CDR3 length is 15 residues. Germline loops: CDR1 SSHAT, CDR2 FNYEAQ (reference sequence). Unmatched junction bases numbered 8, after V lost 5 bases and J lost 4 bases. The DNA of the CDR3 is TGTGCCAGCAGCCGAGGACAGGGGAGCACAGAGACCCAGTACTTC. Protein product: CASSRGQGSTETQYF. The full variable domain, completed using reference TRBV7-7 and TRBJ2-5, is GAGVSQSPRYKVTKRGQDVTLRCDPISSHATLYWYQQALGQGPEFLTYFNYEAQPDKSGLPSDRFSAERPEGSISTLTIQRTEQRDSAMYRCASSRGQGSTETQYFGPGTRLLVL.

J is TRBJ2-5 and V is TRBV9; 9 bases align to TRBD2. Trimming cost V 0 bases and J 2 bases; bases outside gene matches: 8. This CDR3 comprises 17 residues. The V gene's germline CDR1 is SGDLS and CDR2 YYNGEE. The CDR3 nucleotides are TGTGCCAGCAGCGTAGGAGGTAGCGGGGGATTACAAGAGACCCAGTACTTC. It specifies CASSVGGSGGLQETQYF. Full variable domain (outside the CDR3, taken from reference TRBV9 and TRBJ2-5): DSGVTQTPKHLITATGQRVTLRCSPRSGDLSVYWYQQSLDQGLQFLIQYYNGEERAKGNILERFSAQQFPDLHSELNLSSLELGDSALYFCASSVGGSGGLQETQYFGPGTRLLVL.

This clone came up once. The chain is built from TRBV7-9 and TRBJ2-7; 9 nucleotides line up with TRBD1. J gave up 2 bases and V 5 bases, and 7 bases lay outside the gene matches. Germline loops: CDR1 SEHNR, CDR2 FQNEAQ (reference sequence). This CDR3 spans 15 amino acids. CDR3: CASSARGTGPYEQYF. The DNA for the CDR3 is TGTGCCAGCAGCGCACGCGGGACAGGGCCCTACGAGCAGTACTTC.

The gene calls are TRBV7-2 and TRBJ1-4; a weak D match, TRBD1 (5 bases). V shed 1 base and J shed 8 bases, with 14 bases lying between them. CDR3 length: 15 residues. In germline, CDR1 is SGHTA, CDR2 FQGNSA. CDR3 nucleotide sequence: TGTGCCAGCAGCTTAGGTGGCAGGGATTGGGAAAAACTGTTTTTT. This codes for CASSLGGRDWEKLFF.

The sample holds a few counts of this clone. This chain joins TRBV19 and TRBJ2-7; 9 bases agree with TRBD1. In germline, CDR1 is LNHDA, CDR2 SQIVND (reference sequence). After removal of 11 bases from V and 0 bases from J, the junction contained 5 bases not matched to a gene. The CDR3 runs 13 residues. The CDR3 nucleotides read TGTGCCGAGGGGACAGGGAGCTCCTACGAGCAGTACTTC. Its translation is CAEGTGSSYEQYF. Supplemented by reference TRBV19 and TRBJ2-7, the full variable domain reads DGGITQSPKYLFRKEGQNVTLSCEQNLNHDAMYWYRQDPGQGLRLIYYSQIVNDFQKGDIAEGYSVSREKKESFPLTVTSAQKNPTAFYLCAEGTGSSYEQYFGPGTRLTVT.

This chain connects TRBV9 to TRBJ2-5; D is perhaps TRBD1 (6 bases). This CDR3 contains 15 residues. The germline V and J ends were trimmed by 6 bases and 1 base, with 16 bases remaining between them. Germline V gives CDR1 SGDLS, CDR2 YYNGEE. Here the CDR3 reads CASKPGTNSQETQYF. The CDR3 bases are TGTGCCAGCAAGCCAGGGACAAATTCCCAAGAGACCCAGTACTTC.

The chain carries TRBV5-8 and TRBJ1-6; D possibly corresponds to TRBD1 (5 bases). The germline V gene encodes CDR1 SGHTS and CDR2 YDEGEE. The CDR3 is 14 residues long. Deletions cut 4 bases from V and 9 bases from J, with 14 bases between. The CDR3 reads CASSGRQGSSPLHF. CDR3 coding DNA: TGTGCCAGCAGCGGGAGGCAGGGATCTTCACCCCTCCACTTT.

The chain recombines TRBV4-2 with TRBJ2-1; a possible D gene is TRBD2 (5 bases). The CDR3 runs 16 residues. Germline V gene lookup returns CDR1 LGHNA and CDR2 YNFKEQ. The germline V and J ends were trimmed by 1 base and 6 bases, with 16 bases remaining between them. CDR3 in DNA: TGTGCCAGCAGCCAAGGACCCGCGGAGGCCTTCAATGAGCAGTTCTTC. Its protein product is CASSQGPAEAFNEQFF.